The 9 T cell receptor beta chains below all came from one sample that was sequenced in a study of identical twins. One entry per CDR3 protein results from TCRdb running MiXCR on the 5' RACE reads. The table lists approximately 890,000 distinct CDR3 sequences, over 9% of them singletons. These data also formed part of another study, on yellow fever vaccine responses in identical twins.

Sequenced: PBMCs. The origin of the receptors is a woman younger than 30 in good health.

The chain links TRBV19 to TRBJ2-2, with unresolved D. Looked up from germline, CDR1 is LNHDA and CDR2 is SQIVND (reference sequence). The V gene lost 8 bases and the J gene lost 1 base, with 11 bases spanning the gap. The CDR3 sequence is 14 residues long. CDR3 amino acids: CASDAALNTGELFF. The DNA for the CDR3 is TGTGCCAGTGACGCAGCCTTGAACACCGGGGAGCTGTTTTTT.

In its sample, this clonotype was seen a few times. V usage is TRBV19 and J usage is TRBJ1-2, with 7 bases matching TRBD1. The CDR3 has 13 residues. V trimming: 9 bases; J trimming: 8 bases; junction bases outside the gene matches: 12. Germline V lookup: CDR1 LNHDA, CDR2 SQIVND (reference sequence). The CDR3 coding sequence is TGTGCCAGCTCTCGGACAGGTCGTTCGGGCTACACCTTC. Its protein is CASSRTGRSGYTF.

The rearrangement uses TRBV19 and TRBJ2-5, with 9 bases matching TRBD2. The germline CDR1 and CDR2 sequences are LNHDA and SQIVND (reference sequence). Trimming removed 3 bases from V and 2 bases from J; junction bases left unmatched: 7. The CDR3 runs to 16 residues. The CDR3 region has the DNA TGTGCCAGTAGTATGTCCGCGGGGGGGCGACAAGAGACCCAGTACTTC. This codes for CASSMSAGGRQETQYF.

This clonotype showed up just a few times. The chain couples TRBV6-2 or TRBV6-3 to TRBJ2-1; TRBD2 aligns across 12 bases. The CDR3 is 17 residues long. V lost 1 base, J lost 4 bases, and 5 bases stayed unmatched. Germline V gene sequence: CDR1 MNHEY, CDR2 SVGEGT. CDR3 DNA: TGTGCCAGCAGTTACTTTCTAGCGGGGGGGAATTACAATGAGCAGTTCTTC. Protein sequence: CASSYFLAGGNYNEQFF.

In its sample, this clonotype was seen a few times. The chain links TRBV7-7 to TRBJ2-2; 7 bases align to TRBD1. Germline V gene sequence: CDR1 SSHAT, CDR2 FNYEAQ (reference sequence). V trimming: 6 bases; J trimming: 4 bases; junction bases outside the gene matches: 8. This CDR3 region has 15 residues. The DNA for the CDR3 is TGTGCCAGCAGACGACAGGGCCCGGGCACCGGGGAGCTGTTTTTT. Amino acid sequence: CASRRQGPGTGELFF. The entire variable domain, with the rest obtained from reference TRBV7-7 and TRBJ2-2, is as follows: GAGVSQSPRYKVTKRGQDVTLRCDPISSHATLYWYQQALGQGPEFLTYFNYEAQPDKSGLPSDRFSAERPEGSISTLTIQRTEQRDSAMYRCASRRQGPGTGELFFGEGSRLTVL.

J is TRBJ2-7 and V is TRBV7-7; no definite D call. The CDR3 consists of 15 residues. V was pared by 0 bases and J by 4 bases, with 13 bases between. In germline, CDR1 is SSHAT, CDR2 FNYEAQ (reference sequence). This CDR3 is CASSLAKARAYEQYV. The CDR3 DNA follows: TGTGCCAGCAGCTTAGCGAAGGCCAGAGCGTACGAGCAGTACGTC.

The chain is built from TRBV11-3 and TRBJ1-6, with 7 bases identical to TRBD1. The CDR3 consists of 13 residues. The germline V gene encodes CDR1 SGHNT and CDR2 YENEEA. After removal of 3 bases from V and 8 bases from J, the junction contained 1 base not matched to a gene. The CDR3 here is CASSFGQDSPLHF. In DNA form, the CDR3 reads TGTGCCAGCAGCTTCGGACAGGATTCACCCCTCCACTTT.

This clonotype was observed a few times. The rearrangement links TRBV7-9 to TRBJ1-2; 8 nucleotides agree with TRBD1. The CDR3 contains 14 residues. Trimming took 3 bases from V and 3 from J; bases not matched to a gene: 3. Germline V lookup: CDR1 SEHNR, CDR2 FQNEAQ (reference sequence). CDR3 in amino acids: CASSFQGADYGYTF. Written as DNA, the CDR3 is TGTGCCAGCAGCTTTCAGGGGGCGGACTATGGCTACACCTTC.

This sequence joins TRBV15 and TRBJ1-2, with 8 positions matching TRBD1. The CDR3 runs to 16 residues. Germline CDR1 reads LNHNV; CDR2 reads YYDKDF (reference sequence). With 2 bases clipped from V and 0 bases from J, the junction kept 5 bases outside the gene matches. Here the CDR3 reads CATSRRGQGPNYGYTF. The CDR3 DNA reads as TGTGCCACCAGCAGACGAGGACAGGGACCTAACTATGGCTACACCTTC.